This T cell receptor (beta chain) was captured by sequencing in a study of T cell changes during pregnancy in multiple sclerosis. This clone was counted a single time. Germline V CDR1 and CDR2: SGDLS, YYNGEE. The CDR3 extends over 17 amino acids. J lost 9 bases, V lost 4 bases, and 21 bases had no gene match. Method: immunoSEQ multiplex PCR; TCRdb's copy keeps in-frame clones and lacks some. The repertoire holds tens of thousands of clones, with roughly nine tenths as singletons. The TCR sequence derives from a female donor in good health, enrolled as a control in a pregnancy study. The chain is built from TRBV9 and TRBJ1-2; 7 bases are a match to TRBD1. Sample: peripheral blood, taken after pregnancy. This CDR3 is CASSIMDRPAPTFSYTF. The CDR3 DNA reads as TGTGCCAGCAGCATTATGGACAGGCCTGCCCCCACGTTCAGCTACACCTTC. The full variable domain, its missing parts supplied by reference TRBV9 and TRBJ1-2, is DSGVTQTPKHLITATGQRVTLRCSPRSGDLSVYWYQQSLDQGLQFLIQYYNGEERAKGNILERFSAQQFPDLHSELNLSSLELGDSALYFCASSIMDRPAPTFSYTFGSGTRLTVV.